Listed below are T cell receptor beta chains from one sample, sequenced in a study of cytomegalovirus exposure and HLA in healthy donors. Data came from immunoSEQ multiplex PCR; TCRdb stores just in-frame clones and leaves some out. Seen in this sample are 45,000 to 55,000 clones; the ten most common clones hold roughly 27%. Source material: PBMCs. All receptors derive from a man aged 40-49 years in good health and CMV-seropositive. Each CDR3 is given with its conserved first and last residue. D genes are given only for firm matches.

D	J	V	CDR3	DNA
TRBD1	TRBJ2-2	TRBV27	CASSFGIDRGPTGELFF	TGTGCCAGCAGTTTTGGAATAGACAGGGGACCCACCGGGGAGCTGTTTTTT
TRBD2	TRBJ2-1	TRBV2	CASSTGTSGRISYNEQFF	TGTGCCAGCAGTACCGGGACTAGCGGGAGGATCTCCTACAATGAGCAGTTCTTC
NA	TRBJ1-2	TRBV6-1	CASSESQGYQYGYTF	TGTGCCAGCAGTGAAAGCCAGGGGTATCAATATGGCTACACCTTC
NA	TRBJ2-4	TRBV15	CATKVSGEAGWAKNIQYF	TGTGCCACCAAAGTTTCGGGGGAGGCGGGATGGGCCAAAAACATTCAGTACTTC
TRBD2	TRBJ2-7	TRBV28	CASSQTGTSYEQYF	TGTGCCAGCAGTCAAACCGGGACTAGCTACGAGCAGTACTTC
NA	TRBJ1-1	TRBV7-9	CASSLGDNRVPFF	TGTGCCAGCAGCTTAGGGGATAACAGGGTACCTTTCTTT
NA	TRBJ1-2	TRBV7-6	CASSFQGFYGYTF	TGTGCCAGCAGCTTTCAGGGCTTCTATGGCTACACCTTC
NA	TRBJ2-1	TRBV28	CATSVWRSSYNEQFF	TGTGCCACCTCAGTTTGGCGGAGCTCCTACAATGAGCAGTTCTTC
NA	TRBJ1-1	TRBV6-5	CASSSVPGVPNTEAFF	TGTGCCAGCAGTTCCGTCCCGGGGGTTCCGAACACTGAAGCTTTCTTT
TRBD1	TRBJ1-2	TRBV11-1	CASSFQTGAYGYTF	TGTGCCAGCAGCTTCCAGACAGGGGCTTACGGCTACACCTTC
NA	TRBJ2-2	TRBV7-2	CASSTTAYLNTGELFF	TGTGCCAGCAGCACTACCGCTTACTTGAACACCGGGGAGCTGTTTTTT
NA	TRBJ1-5	TRBV6-1	CASSPIVQGNQPQHF	TGTGCCAGCAGCCCAATTGTTCAGGGAAATCAGCCCCAGCATTTT
NA	TRBJ2-7	TRBV6-1	CASSDTGSSGSYEQYF	TGTGCCAGCAGTGATACCGGGTCGTCCGGATCCTACGAGCAGTACTTC
NA	TRBJ2-7	TRBV19	CASSIGSEQYF	TGTGCCAGTAGTATAGGTAGCGAGCAGTACTTC
NA	TRBJ2-7	TRBV4-1	CASSQGDGAYEQYF	TGCGCCAGCAGCCAAGGAGATGGAGCCTACGAGCAGTACTTC
TRBD1	TRBJ2-3	TRBV4-3	CASSRSGTGDTDTQYF	TGCGCCAGCAGCCGGAGCGGGACAGGGGACACAGATACGCAGTATTTT
NA	TRBJ1-4	TRBV5-8	CASSLGLGNEKLFF	TGTGCCAGCAGCCTTGGGCTGGGTAATGAAAAACTGTTTTTT
TRBD2	TRBJ2-3	TRBV4-1	CASSPGTSGGVPDTQYF	TGCGCCAGCAGCCCCGGGACTAGCGGAGGGGTGCCAGATACGCAGTATTTT
NA	TRBJ1-2	TRBV30	CAWSVKTFVDYGYTF	TGTGCCTGGAGTGTCAAGACTTTTGTAGACTATGGCTACACCTTC
TRBD1	TRBJ1-1	TRBV18	CASSPYLDRGVTEAFF	TGTGCCAGCTCACCTTACCTCGACAGGGGGGTCACTGAAGCTTTCTTT
TRBD2	TRBJ2-1	TRBV9	CASSPGTSESYNEQFF	TGTGCCAGCAGTCCTGGGACTAGCGAGTCCTACAATGAGCAGTTCTTC
NA	TRBJ1-2	TRBV5-6	CASSWGLGLSDYGYTF	TGTGCCAGCAGCTGGGGACTAGGCCTTTCGGACTATGGCTACACCTTC
NA	TRBJ2-1	TRBV11-2	CASSLWGSAGVNNEQFF	TGTGCCAGCAGCTTATGGGGCAGTGCAGGGGTGAACAATGAGCAGTTCTTC
NA	TRBJ1-1	TRBV28	CASSLQALVGNTEAFF	TGTGCCAGCAGTTTACAGGCCTTAGTGGGGAACACTGAAGCTTTCTTT
TRBD2	TRBJ2-7	TRBV7-9	CASSLSTSGRDEQYF	TGTGCCAGCAGCTTATCGACTAGCGGCAGGGACGAGCAGTACTTC
TRBD1	TRBJ1-2	TRBV15	CATSDPGQGGYGYTF	TGTGCCACCAGCGACCCGGGACAGGGGGGATATGGCTACACCTTC
NA	TRBJ1-3	TRBV30	CAWNDRTTGNTIYF	TGTGCCTGGAACGACAGGACCACTGGGAACACCATATATTTT
NA	TRBJ2-1	TRBV7-7	CASSPMSSYNEQFF	TGTGCTAGCAGCCCGATGAGCTCCTACAATGAGCAGTTCTTC
TRBD1	TRBJ2-2	TRBV30	CAWRPGQGYTGELFF	TGTGCCTGGAGACCGGGACAGGGTTACACCGGGGAGCTGTTTTTT
TRBD1	TRBJ1-1	TRBV28	CASSYPTGKNTEAFF	TGTGCCAGCAGCTATCCGACAGGGAAGAACACTGAAGCTTTCTTT
TRBD2	TRBJ2-3	TRBV7-7	CASSRSTAGVDTQYF	TGTGCCAGCAGCCGTTCAACAGCGGGAGTAGATACGCAGTATTTT
NA	TRBJ2-7	TRBV25-1	CASTRGHDYEQYF	TGTGCCAGCACTAGGGGACACGACTACGAGCAGTACTTC
NA	TRBJ1-1	TRBV5-1	CASSQGTPNTEAFF	TGCGCCAGCAGCCAGGGGACCCCGAACACTGAAGCTTTCTTT
NA	TRBJ2-3	TRBV27	CASTPRPSTDTQYF	TGTGCCAGCACTCCGAGGCCGAGCACAGATACGCAGTATTTT
NA	TRBJ1-1	TRBV18	CASSNGLNTEAFF	TGTGCCAGCTCAAACGGGTTGAACACTGAAGCTTTCTTT
NA	TRBJ1-2	TRBV4-2	CASSLETTVGGYTF	TGTGCCAGCAGCCTTGAAACAACCGTCGGGGGCTACACCTTC
TRBD2	TRBJ2-7	TRBV25-1	CASSPSGGETSEQYF	TGTGCCAGCAGTCCGTCTGGGGGGGAAACTAGCGAGCAGTACTTC
TRBD2	TRBJ2-1	TRBV5-6	CASTRPSGEQFF	TGTGCCAGCACCCGCCCTAGCGGTGAGCAGTTCTTC
NA	TRBJ1-2	TRBV7-3	CASSLRMGGGYTF	TGTGCCAGCAGCCTAAGGATGGGGGGTGGCTACACCTTC
TRBD1	TRBJ2-2	TRBV14	CASSQGQGYTGELFF	TGTGCCAGCAGCCAAGGACAGGGCTACACCGGGGAGCTGTTTTTT
TRBD1	TRBJ2-7	TRBV5-1	CASSRDRGREQYF	TGCGCCAGCAGCCGGGACAGGGGGCGAGAGCAGTACTTC